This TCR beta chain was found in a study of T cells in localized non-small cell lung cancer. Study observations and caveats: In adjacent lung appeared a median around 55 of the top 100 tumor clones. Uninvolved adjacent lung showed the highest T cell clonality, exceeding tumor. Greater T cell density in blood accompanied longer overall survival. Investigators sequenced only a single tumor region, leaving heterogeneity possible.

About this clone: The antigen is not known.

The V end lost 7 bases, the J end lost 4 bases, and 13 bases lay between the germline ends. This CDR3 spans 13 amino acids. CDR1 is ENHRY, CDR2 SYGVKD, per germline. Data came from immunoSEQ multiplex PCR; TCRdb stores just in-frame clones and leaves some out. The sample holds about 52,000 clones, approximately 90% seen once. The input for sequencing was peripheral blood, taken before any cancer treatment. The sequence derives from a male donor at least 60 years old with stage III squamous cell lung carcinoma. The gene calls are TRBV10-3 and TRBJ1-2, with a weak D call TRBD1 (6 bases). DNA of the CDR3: TGTGCCATCACCGGGGGACAACTCTATGGCTACACCTTC. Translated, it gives CAITGGQLYGYTF.